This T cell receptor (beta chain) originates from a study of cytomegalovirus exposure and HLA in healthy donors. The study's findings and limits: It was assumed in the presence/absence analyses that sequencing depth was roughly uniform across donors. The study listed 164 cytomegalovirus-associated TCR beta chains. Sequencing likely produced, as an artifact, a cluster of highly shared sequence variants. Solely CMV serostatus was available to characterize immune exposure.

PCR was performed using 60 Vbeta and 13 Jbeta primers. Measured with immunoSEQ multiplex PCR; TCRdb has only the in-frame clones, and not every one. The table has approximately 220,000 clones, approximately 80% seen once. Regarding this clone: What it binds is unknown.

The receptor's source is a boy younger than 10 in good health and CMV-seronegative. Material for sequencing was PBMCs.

The CDR3 spells CASSPTSGGVLTGELFF. CDR3 coding DNA: TGTGCCAGCAGCCCGACTTCCGGAGGGGTACTCACCGGGGAGCTGTTTTTT. V usage is TRBV14 and J usage is TRBJ2-2; D is perhaps TRBD2 (6 bases). Trimming stripped 4 bases from V and 4 bases from J, with 19 bases between. The CDR3 runs 17 residues. The germline V gene has CDR1 SGHDN and CDR2 FVKESK.